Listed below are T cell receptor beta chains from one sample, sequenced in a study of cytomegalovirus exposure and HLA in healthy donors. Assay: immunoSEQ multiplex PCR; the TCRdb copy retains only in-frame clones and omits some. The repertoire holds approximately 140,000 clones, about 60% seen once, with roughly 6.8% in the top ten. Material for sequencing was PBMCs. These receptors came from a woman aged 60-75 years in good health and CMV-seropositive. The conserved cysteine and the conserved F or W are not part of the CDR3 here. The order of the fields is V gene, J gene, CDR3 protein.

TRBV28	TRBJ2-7	ASSPLSSYEQY
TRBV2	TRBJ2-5	ASSGTSGRQETQY
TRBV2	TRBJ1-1	ASMSGSGYTEAF
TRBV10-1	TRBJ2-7	ASSATPQEGEQY
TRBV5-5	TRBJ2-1	ASSLDGSSYNEQF
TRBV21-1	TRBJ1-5	APNGFRDFRH
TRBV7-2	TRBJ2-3	ASSLGGLGLPGAQY
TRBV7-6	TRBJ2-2	ASSRLAGGIYSNTGELF
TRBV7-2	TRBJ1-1	ASIPEAQGYTEAF
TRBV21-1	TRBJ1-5	ASSADRSNQPQH
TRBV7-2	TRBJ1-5	ASRPTGGAFQPQH
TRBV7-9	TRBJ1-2	ASSASLGQVDGYT
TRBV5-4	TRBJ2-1	ASSLGDRGSVDEQF
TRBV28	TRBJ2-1	ASSLVGEGEQF
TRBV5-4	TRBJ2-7	ASSSRTSGSDEQY
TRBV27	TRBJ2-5	ASSKQGLGETQY
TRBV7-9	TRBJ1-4	ASSLVQGNEKLF
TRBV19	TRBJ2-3	ASSDRDRKRDTQY
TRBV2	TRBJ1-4	ASSEGRGFATNEKLF
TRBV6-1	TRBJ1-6	ASWLPGGPLH
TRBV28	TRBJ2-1	ASSLRGGKVLYNEQF
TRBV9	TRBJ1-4	ASSPKGDLLDDEKLF
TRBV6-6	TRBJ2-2	ASSYIGQGRSGGLF
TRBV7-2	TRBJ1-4	ASSTIGEKLF
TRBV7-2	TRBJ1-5	ASSSRTGGDQPQH
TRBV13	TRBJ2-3	ASTRGRRPTDTQY
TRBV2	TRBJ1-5	ASSEGAGRSFDQPQH
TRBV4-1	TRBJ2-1	ASSQLGLLNEQF
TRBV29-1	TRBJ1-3	SAGQGSGNTIY
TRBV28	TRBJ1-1	ASSLSSSEAF
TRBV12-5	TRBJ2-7	ASGTTSSTGGPYEQY
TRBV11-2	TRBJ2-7	ASGTTNFDSYEQY
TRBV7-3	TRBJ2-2	ASSSATGYTGELF
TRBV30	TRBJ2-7	AWTDRVSSYEQY
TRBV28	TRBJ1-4	ASETEEKLF
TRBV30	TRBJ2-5	AWSGGLGKYQETQY
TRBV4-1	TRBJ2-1	ASSQEGGRANEQF
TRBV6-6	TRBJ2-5	ASSPPGGGGETQY
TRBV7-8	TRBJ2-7	ASSLGGGRGDEQY
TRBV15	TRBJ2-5	ATSDPRGEETQY
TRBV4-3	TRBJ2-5	ASSQDGLAGGEEQY
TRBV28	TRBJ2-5	ASSLALAGGTQY
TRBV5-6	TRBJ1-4	ASSRQGGSLRTNEKLF
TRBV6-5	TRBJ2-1	ASSYSTWNEQF
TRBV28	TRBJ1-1	ASSWGVRTEAF
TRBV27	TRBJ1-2	ASSSGVLGGYT
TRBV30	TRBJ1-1	AWSAITANTEAF
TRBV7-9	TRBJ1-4	ASRNTGGPTNEKLF
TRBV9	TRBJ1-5	ASSVGQDNQPQH
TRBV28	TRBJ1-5	ASRGQGGQPQH
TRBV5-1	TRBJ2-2	ASSLGGSANTGELF